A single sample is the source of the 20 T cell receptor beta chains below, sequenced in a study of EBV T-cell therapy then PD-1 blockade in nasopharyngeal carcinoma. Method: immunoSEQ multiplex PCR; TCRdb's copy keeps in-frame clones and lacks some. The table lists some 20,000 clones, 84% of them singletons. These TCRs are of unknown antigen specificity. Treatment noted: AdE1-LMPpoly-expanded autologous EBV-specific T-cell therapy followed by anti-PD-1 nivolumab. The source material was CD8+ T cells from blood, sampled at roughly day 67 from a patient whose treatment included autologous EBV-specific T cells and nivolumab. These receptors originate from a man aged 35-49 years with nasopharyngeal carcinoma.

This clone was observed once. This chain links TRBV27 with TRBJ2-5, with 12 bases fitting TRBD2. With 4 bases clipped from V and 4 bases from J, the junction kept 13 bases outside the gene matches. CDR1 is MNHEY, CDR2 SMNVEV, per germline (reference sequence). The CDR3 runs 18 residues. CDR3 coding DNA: TGTGCCAGCAGTTCACCCCTAGCGGGGGGGCCTTCTGGAGAGACCCAGTACTTC. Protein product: CASSSPLAGGPSGETQYF.

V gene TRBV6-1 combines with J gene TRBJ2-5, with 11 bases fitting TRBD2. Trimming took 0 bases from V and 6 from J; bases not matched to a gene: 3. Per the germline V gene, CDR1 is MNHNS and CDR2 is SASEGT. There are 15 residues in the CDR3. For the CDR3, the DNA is TGTGCCAGCAGTGAAGCTAGCGGGGGGGCCCAGACCCAGTACTTC. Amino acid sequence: CASSEASGGAQTQYF.

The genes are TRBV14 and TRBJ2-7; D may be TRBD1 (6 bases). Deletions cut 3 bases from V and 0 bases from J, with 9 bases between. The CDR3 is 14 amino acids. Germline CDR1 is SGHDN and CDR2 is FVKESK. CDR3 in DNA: TGTGCCAGCAGCCAGTGGGACATCTCCTACGAGCAGTACTTC. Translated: CASSQWDISYEQYF.

Here the CDR3 reads CASSQPGQGSEQFF. In DNA form, the CDR3 reads TGCGCCAGCAGCCAGCCGGGACAGGGCAGTGAGCAGTTCTTC. The chain is built from TRBV4-1 and TRBJ2-1, with 9 nucleotides matching TRBD1. The ends lost 3 bases at V and 9 bases at J; junction bases unmatched: 6. The germline V gene encodes CDR1 MGHRA and CDR2 YSYEKL. CDR3 length: 14 residues.

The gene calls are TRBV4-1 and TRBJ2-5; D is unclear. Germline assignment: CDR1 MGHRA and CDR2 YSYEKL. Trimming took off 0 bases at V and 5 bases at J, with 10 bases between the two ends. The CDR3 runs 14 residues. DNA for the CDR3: TGCGCCAGCAGCCAAGAAAGATTCAGGGAGACCCAGTACTTC. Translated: CASSQERFRETQYF.

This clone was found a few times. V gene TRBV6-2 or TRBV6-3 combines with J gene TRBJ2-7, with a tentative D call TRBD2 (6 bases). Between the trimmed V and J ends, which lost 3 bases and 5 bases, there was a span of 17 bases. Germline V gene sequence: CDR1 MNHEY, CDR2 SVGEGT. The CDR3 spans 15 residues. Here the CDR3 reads CASSYKAGLLDEQYF. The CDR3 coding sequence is TGTGCCAGCAGTTATAAGGCAGGACTACTCGACGAGCAGTACTTC.

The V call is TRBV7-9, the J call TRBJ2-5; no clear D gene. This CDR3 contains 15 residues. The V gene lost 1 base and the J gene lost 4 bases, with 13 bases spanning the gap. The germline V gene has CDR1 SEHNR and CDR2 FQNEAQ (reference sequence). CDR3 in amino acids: CASSLGGKGGETQYF. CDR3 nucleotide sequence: TGTGCCAGCAGCTTAGGTGGAAAGGGCGGAGAGACCCAGTACTTC.

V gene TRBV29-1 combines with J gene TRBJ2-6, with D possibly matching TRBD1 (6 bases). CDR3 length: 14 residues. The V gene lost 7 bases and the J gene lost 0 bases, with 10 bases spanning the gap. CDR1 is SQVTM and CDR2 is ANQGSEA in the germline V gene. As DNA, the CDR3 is TGCAGCGCTGGGGACAACTCTGGGGCCAACGTCCTGACTTTC. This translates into CSAGDNSGANVLTF.

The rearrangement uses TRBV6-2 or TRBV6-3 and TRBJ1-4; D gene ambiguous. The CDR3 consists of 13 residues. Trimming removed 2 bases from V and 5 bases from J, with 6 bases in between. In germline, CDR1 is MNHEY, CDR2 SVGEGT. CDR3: CASSYVDNEKLFF. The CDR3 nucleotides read TGTGCCAGCAGTTACGTGGACAATGAAAAACTGTTTTTT.

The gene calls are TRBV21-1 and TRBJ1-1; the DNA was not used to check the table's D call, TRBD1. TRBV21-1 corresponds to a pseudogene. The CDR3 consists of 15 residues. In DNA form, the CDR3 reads TGTGCCAGCAGCAAAAAGGGGGCAGTTCGGGGCCGGGCTTTCTTT. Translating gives CASSKKGAVRGRAFF.

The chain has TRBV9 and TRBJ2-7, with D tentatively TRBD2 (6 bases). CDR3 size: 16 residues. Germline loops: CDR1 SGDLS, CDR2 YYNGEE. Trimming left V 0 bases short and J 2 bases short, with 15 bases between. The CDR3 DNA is TGTGCCAGCAGCGTAGCTAGCGAGAGGGGCGCCTACGAGCAGTACTTC. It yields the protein CASSVASERGAYEQYF.

This CDR3 reads CASSEGGTEQFF. The CDR3 DNA is TGTGCCAGCAGTGAAGGGGGGACAGAGCAGTTCTTC. The chain joins TRBV25-1 to TRBJ2-1; D might be TRBD1 or TRBD2, each matching 6 bases. V lost 2 bases and J 10 bases, leaving 9 bases between the germline ends. The CDR3 is made up of 12 amino acids. Germline CDR1 and CDR2: MGHDK and SYGVNS.

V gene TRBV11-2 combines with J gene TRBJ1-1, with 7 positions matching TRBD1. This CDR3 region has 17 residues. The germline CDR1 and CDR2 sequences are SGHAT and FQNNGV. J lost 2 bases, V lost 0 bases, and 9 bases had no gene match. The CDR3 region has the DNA TGTGCCAGCAGCTTAGATACGGCAGGGGGTCATAACACTGAAGCTTTCTTT. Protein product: CASSLDTAGGHNTEAFF.

CDR3 sequence reads: CASSSGTGHNEQFF. CDR3 nucleotides: TGTGCCAGCAGTTCTGGGACAGGGCACAATGAGCAGTTCTTC. The chain carries TRBV6-5 and TRBJ2-1, with 9 bases that match TRBD1. Germline V gene lookup returns CDR1 MNHEY and CDR2 SVGAGI. The CDR3 contains 14 residues. V lost 4 bases and J lost 5; bases outside the gene matches: 3.

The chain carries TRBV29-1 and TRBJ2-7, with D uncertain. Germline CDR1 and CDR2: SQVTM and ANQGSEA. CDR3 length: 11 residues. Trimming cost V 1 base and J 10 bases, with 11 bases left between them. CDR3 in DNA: TGCAGCGTTGAAGGCAGGAACGGACAGTACTTC. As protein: CSVEGRNGQYF.

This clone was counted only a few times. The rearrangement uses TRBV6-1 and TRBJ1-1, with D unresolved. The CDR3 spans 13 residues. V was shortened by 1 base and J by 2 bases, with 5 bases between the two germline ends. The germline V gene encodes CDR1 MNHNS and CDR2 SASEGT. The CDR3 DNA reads TGTGCCAGCAGTGAAGGCGAAAACACTGAAGCTTTCTTT. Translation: CASSEGENTEAFF.

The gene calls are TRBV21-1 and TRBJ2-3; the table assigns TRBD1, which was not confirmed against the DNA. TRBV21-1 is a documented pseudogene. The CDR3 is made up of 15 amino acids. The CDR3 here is CASSLGTGLTDTQYF. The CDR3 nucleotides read TGTGCCAGCAGTCTCGGGACAGGGCTCACAGATACGCAGTATTTT.

The CDR3 loop is CPRGGPSYEQYF. CDR3 in DNA: TGCCCTCGAGGGGGGCCTTCCTACGAGCAGTACTTC. The V and J genes are TRBV1 and TRBJ2-7. TRBV1 is a pseudogene. This CDR3 region has 12 residues.

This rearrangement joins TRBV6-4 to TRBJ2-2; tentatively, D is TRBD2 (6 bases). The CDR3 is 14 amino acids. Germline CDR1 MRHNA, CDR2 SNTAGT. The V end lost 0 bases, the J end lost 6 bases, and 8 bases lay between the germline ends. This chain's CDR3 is CASSDSGGSGELFF. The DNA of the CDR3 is TGTGCCAGCAGTGACTCGGGGGGATCCGGGGAGCTGTTTTTT.

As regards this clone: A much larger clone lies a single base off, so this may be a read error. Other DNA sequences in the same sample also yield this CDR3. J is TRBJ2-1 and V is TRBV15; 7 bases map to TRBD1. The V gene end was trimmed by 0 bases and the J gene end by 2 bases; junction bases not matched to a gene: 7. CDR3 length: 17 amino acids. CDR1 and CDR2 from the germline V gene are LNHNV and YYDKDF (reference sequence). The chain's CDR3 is CATSRDRLQGAYNEQFF. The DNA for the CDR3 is TGTGCCACCAGCAGAGATAGGTTGCAGGGGGCCTACAATGAGCAGTTCTTC.